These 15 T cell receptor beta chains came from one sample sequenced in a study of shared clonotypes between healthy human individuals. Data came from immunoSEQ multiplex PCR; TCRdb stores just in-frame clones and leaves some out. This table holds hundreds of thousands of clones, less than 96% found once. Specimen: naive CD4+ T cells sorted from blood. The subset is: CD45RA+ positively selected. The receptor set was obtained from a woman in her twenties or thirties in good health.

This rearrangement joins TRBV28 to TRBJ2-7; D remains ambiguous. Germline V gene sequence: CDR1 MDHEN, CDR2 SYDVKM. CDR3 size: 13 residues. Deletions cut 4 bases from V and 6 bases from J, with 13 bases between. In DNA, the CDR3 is TGTGCCAGCAGTTCTACGGACCCAGGCGAGCAGTACTTC. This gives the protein CASSSTDPGEQYF.

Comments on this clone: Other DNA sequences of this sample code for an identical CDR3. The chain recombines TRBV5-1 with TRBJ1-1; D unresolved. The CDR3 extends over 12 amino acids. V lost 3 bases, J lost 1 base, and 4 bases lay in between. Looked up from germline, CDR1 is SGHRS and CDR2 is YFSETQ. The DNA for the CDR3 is TGCGCCAGCAGCTGGGGGAACACTGAAGCTTTCTTT. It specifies CASSWGNTEAFF.

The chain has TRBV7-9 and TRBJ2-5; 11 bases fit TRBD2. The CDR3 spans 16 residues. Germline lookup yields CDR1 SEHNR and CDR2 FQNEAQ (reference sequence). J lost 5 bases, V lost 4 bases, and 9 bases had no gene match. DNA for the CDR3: TGTGCCAGCAGCTCATTAGCGGGAGGGGTCGGTGAGACCCAGTACTTC. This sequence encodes CASSSLAGGVGETQYF. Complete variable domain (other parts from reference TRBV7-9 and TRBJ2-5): DTGVSQNPRHKITKRGQNVTFRCDPISEHNRLYWYRQTLGQGPEFLTYFQNEAQLEKSRLLSDRFSAERPKGSFSTLEIQRTEQGDSAMYLCASSSLAGGVGETQYFGPGTRLLVL.

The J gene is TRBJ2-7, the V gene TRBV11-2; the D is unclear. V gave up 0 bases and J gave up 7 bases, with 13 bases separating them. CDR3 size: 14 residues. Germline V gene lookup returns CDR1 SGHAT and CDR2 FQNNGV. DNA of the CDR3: TGTGCCAGCAGCTTAGATTCAGCTTCTCGGGAGCAGTACTTC. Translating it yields CASSLDSASREQYF.

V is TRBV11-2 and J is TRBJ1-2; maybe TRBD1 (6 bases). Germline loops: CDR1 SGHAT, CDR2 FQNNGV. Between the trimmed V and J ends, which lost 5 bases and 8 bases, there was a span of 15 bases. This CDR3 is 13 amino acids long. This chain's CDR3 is CASSKGGLEGYTF. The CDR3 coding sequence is TGTGCCAGCAGCAAAGGGGGATTGGAGGGCTACACCTTC. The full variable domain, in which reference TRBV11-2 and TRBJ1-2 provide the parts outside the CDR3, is EAGVAQSPRYKIIEKRQSVAFWCNPISGHATLYWYQQILGQGPKLLIQFQNNGVVDDSQLPKDRFSAERLKGVDSTLKIQPAKLEDSAVYLCASSKGGLEGYTFGSGTRLTVV.

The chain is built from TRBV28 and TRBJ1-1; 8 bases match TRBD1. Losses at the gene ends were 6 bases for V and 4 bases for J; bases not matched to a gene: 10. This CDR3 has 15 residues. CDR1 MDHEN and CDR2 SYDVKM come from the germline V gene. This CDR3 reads CASSPADRGGTEAFF. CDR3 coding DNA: TGTGCCAGCAGCCCCGCCGACAGGGGAGGCACTGAAGCTTTCTTT.

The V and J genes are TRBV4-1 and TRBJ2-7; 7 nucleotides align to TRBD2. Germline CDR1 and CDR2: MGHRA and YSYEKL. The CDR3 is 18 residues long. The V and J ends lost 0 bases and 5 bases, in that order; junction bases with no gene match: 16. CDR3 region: CASSQDRSSGKGWDEQYF. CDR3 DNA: TGCGCCAGCAGCCAAGACCGGTCTAGCGGCAAGGGGTGGGACGAGCAGTACTTC.

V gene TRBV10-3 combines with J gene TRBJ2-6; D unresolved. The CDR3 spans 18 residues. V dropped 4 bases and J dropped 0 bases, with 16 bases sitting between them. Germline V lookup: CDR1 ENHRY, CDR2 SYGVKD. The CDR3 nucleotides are TGTGCCATCAGTGGAGTGGGGATTCGGAGCTCTGGGGCCAACGTCCTGACTTTC. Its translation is CAISGVGIRSSGANVLTF.

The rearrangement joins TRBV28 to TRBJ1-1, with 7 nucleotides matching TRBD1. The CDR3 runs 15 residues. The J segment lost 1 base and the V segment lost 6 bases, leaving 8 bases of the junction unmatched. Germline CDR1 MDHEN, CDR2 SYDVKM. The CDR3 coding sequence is TGTGCCAGCAGCGAACAACAGGGGCCGAACACTGAAGCTTTCTTT. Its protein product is CASSEQQGPNTEAFF.

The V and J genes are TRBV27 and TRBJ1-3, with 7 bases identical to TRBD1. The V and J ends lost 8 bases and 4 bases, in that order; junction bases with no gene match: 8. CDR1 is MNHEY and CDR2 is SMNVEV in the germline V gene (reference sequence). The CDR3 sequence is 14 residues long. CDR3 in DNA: TGTGCCAGCCGGAGTACAGGGGTGGGAAACACCATATATTTT. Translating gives CASRSTGVGNTIYF.

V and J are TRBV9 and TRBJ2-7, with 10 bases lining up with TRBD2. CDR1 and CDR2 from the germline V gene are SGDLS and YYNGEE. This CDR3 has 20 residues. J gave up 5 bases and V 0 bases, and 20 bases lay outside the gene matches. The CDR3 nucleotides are TGTGCCAGCAGCGTAGCCCCCACACAGCGAGGTCTAGCGGGAGCGCACGAGCAGTACTTC. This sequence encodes CASSVAPTQRGLAGAHEQYF.

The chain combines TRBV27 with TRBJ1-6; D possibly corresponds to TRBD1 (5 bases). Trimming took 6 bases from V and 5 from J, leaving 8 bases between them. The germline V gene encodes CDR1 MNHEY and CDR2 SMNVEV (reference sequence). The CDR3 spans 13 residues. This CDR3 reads CASSRVHNSPLHF. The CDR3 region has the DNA TGTGCCAGCAGCAGGGTACATAATTCACCCCTCCACTTT.

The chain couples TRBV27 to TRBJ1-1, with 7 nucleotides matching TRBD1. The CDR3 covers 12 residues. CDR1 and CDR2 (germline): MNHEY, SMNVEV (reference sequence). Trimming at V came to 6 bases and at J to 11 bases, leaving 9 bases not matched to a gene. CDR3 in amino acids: CASSLQGGSAFF. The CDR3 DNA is TGTGCCAGCAGCCTCCAGGGGGGTTCGGCTTTCTTT.

Here the CDR3 DNA reads TGTGCCAGCAGCACGCCCGGTGACAGAGACTACGAGCAGTACTTC. It yields the protein CASSTPGDRDYEQYF. This chain joins TRBV6-5 and TRBJ2-7, with a weak D call TRBD1 (5 bases). The germline V gene has CDR1 MNHEY and CDR2 SVGAGI. The V end lost 6 bases, the J end lost 3 bases, and 18 bases lay between the germline ends. The CDR3 has 15 amino acids.

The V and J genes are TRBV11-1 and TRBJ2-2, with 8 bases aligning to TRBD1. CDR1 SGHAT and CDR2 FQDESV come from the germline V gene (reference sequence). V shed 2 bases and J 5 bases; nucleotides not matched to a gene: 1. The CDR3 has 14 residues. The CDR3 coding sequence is TGTGCCAGCAGCTTAACAGGGGGAACCGGGGAGCTGTTTTTT. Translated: CASSLTGGTGELFF.